Listed here are 23 T cell receptor beta chains from one sample, sequenced in a study of blood T cell repertoires in COVID-19 (dated by TCRdb to about 2020). The method behind the library was the immunoSEQ multiplex PCR assay. As stored in TCRdb, this immuneACCESS dataset retains in-frame rearrangements with V and J assigned. A fraction of the clones does not appear; measured against another copy, unresolved V genes explain less than half of the discrepancy, and the remainder lacks a known reason. For this sample there are approximately 230,000 clones; approximately 80% appear just once. The ten largest clones represent 8.9% of the sample. Sequencing was done on a sample of peripheral blood. The receptors derive from a man aged 80 or over with acute or convalescent COVID-19.

CDR3 sequence: CASSLGHTDTQYF. In DNA, the CDR3 is TGTGCCAGCAGCCTCGGACATACAGATACGCAGTATTTT. This chain joins TRBV3-1 (or the pseudogene TRBV3-2) and TRBJ2-3, with D possibly TRBD1 on 5 matching bases. Germline-derived CDR1 and CDR2 are LGHDT and YNNKEL (reference sequence). V was cut by 4 bases and J by 3 bases, with 8 bases left in between. This CDR3 has 13 residues.

The chain joins TRBV20-1 to TRBJ1-4, with no clear D. V was trimmed by 3 bases and J by 3 bases, leaving 8 bases between them. Per the germline V gene, CDR1 is DFQATT and CDR2 is SNEGSKA (reference sequence). The CDR3 runs to 13 residues. The CDR3 here is CSASFGPNEKLFF. The CDR3 nucleotides read TGCAGTGCTAGTTTCGGTCCTAATGAAAAACTGTTTTTT.

The rearrangement links TRBV18 to TRBJ2-1; 8 bases line up with TRBD1. The CDR3 runs 17 residues. V shed 3 bases and J 8 bases; nucleotides not matched to a gene: 15. The germline V gene encodes CDR1 KGHSH and CDR2 LQKENI. The CDR3, as DNA: TGTGCCAGCTCACCGCGGACAGGGAAGGGGGCCTGGGATGAGCAGTTCTTC. As protein: CASSPRTGKGAWDEQFF.

The V call is TRBV7-9, the J call TRBJ2-1; D might be TRBD2 (6 bases). Looked up from germline, CDR1 is SEHNR and CDR2 is FQNEAQ (reference sequence). CDR3 length: 11 amino acids. With 1 base removed from V and 16 bases from J, the gap between germline ends came to 11 bases. Here the CDR3 reads CASSLVGGEFF. The CDR3 DNA reads TGTGCCAGCAGCTTAGTGGGGGGAGAATTCTTC.

The chain employs TRBV28 and TRBJ1-5; TRBD1 matches 9 bases. CDR1 and CDR2 (germline): MDHEN, SYDVKM. The CDR3 sequence is 16 residues long. Losses at the gene ends were 6 bases for V and 4 bases for J; bases not matched to a gene: 10. The CDR3 sequence is CASSPIGQGTNQPQHF. CDR3 DNA: TGTGCCAGCAGCCCTATTGGACAGGGGACGAATCAGCCCCAGCATTTT.

The J gene is TRBJ1-2, the V gene TRBV18, with a tentative D call TRBD1 (5 bases). CDR1 is KGHSH and CDR2 is LQKENI in the germline V gene. CDR3 size: 14 residues. V lost 6 bases and J lost 5, with 16 bases in between. The CDR3: CASSPAGRDYGYTF. The DNA for the CDR3 is TGTGCCAGCTCGCCCGCAGGGAGGGATTATGGCTACACCTTC.

This chain uses TRBV5-5 with TRBJ1-2; TRBD1 aligns across 11 bases. This CDR3 spans 15 amino acids. Losses at the gene ends were 1 base for V and 5 bases for J; bases not matched to a gene: 4. Germline V gene sequence: CDR1 SGHKS, CDR2 YYEKEE (reference sequence). CDR3 DNA sequence: TGTGCCAGCAGCTTGTACGGGACAGGGGGTTATGGCTACACCTTC. It translates to CASSLYGTGGYGYTF.

This clone came up once. The genes are TRBV9 and TRBJ2-2; D remains ambiguous. The CDR3 extends over 16 amino acids. V gave up 0 bases and J gave up 0 bases, with 9 bases separating them. CDR1 and CDR2 (germline): SGDLS, YYNGEE. For the CDR3, the DNA is TGTGCCAGCAGCGTAGGTGGGCTACCGAACACCGGGGAGCTGTTTTTT. Translation: CASSVGGLPNTGELFF.

This chain uses TRBV14 with TRBJ2-1, with 8 bases aligning to TRBD1. CDR1 SGHDN and CDR2 FVKESK come from the germline V gene. The CDR3 length is 16 residues. V was pared by 4 bases and J by 7 bases, with 12 bases of the junction left unmatched. This chain's CDR3 is CASSLGQGGGVNEQFF. Here the CDR3 DNA reads TGTGCCAGCAGCCTAGGACAGGGTGGTGGAGTTAATGAGCAGTTCTTC.

V usage is TRBV2 and J usage is TRBJ2-7, with 8 bases matching TRBD1. Trimming cost V 5 bases and J 5 bases; bases outside gene matches: 11. The CDR3 runs 15 residues. Germline CDR1 and CDR2: SNHLY and FYNNEI. CDR3 sequence (DNA): TGTGCCAGCAGTCACAGACAGGGGAAAGAAAACGAGCAGTACTTC. Its protein is CASSHRQGKENEQYF. Full variable domain (missing parts from reference TRBV2 and TRBJ2-7): EPEVTQTPSHQVTQMGQEVILRCVPISNHLYFYWYRQILGQKVEFLVSFYNNEISEKSEIFDDQFSVERPDGSNFTLKIRSTKLEDSAMYFCASSHRQGKENEQYFGPGTRLTVT.

The chain carries TRBV4-2 and TRBJ2-7; 12 nucleotides align to TRBD2. Germline V gives CDR1 LGHNA, CDR2 YNFKEQ. The CDR3 consists of 16 residues. V lost 1 base and J lost 5; bases outside the gene matches: 6. The CDR3 nucleotides read TGTGCCAGCAGCCAAGTAACTAGCGGGGGGAGGAACGAGCAGTACTTC. Its translation: CASSQVTSGGRNEQYF.

The V gene is TRBV24-1, the J gene TRBJ2-7, with D tentatively TRBD1 (5 bases). The germline gives CDR1 KGHDR, CDR2 SFDVKD. Trimming removed 8 bases at V and 2 bases at J, with 15 bases between. The CDR3 covers 14 residues. The CDR3 region has the DNA TGTGCCACCACCTCAGGGTCTCCCCCCTACGAGCAGTACTTC. Translation gives CATTSGSPPYEQYF.

The chain joins TRBV27 to TRBJ2-7, with D perhaps matching TRBD1 (5 bases). The germline CDR1 and CDR2 sequences are MNHEY and SMNVEV (reference sequence). V was trimmed by 5 bases and J by 1 base, leaving 15 bases between them. This CDR3 spans 15 amino acids. The CDR3 loop reads CASSLTRQRSYEQYF. DNA for the CDR3: TGTGCCAGCAGTCTAACCAGACAGAGATCCTACGAGCAGTACTTC.

The rearrangement uses TRBV2 and TRBJ1-5, with 8 bases identical to TRBD1. Germline V CDR1 and CDR2: SNHLY, FYNNEI. CDR3 length: 15 residues. Trimming at V came to 8 bases and at J to 4 bases, leaving 10 bases not matched to a gene. This CDR3 reads CASQTGTGLNQPQHF. CDR3 nucleotides: TGTGCCAGCCAAACAGGGACAGGTCTGAATCAGCCCCAGCATTTT.

V is TRBV11-2 and J is TRBJ2-2; 14 nucleotides align to TRBD2. The germline gives CDR1 SGHAT, CDR2 FQNNGV. CDR3 length equals 18 residues. V trimming: 5 bases; J trimming: 6 bases; junction bases outside the gene matches: 11. CDR3 residues: CASSTRSGTSGRPGELFF. In DNA form, the CDR3 reads TGTGCCAGCAGCACGCGCTCCGGGACTAGCGGGAGACCCGGGGAGCTGTTTTTT.

The J gene is TRBJ1-1, the V gene TRBV6-5; 7 bases fit TRBD1. The CDR3 length is 14 residues. V gave up 4 bases and J gave up 0 bases; unmatched junction bases: 2. CDR1 MNHEY and CDR2 SVGAGI come from the germline V gene. CDR3 coding DNA: TGTGCCAGCAGTTTCGGGACAGTGAACACTGAAGCTTTCTTT. It yields the protein CASSFGTVNTEAFF.

This chain links TRBV14 with TRBJ2-3; D remains unclear. Germline V CDR1 and CDR2: SGHDN, FVKESK. CDR3 length equals 15 residues. The ends were cut back, 1 base at V and 3 bases at J, with 11 bases in the middle. The CDR3 reads CASSQGNRRTDTQYF. Here the CDR3 DNA reads TGTGCCAGCAGCCAAGGAAACAGAAGGACAGATACGCAGTATTTT.

This chain uses TRBV19 with TRBJ1-5, with D perhaps matching TRBD1 (6 bases). The CDR3 runs to 15 residues. Per germline, CDR1 LNHDA and CDR2 SQIVND (reference sequence). Trimming stripped 6 bases from V and 0 bases from J, with 12 bases between. Here the CDR3 reads CASRDRSFSNQPQHF. In DNA, the CDR3 is TGTGCCAGTAGAGACAGGAGCTTTAGCAATCAGCCCCAGCATTTT.

V gene TRBV6-1 combines with J gene TRBJ2-3; 10 bases agree with TRBD2. V lost 2 bases, J lost 3 bases, and 8 bases stayed unmatched. This CDR3 contains 17 residues. CDR1 MNHNS and CDR2 SASEGT come from the germline V gene. CDR3 sequence: CASSETLAGAVTDTQYF. CDR3 nucleotide sequence: TGTGCCAGCAGTGAAACGCTAGCGGGAGCTGTAACAGATACGCAGTATTTT.

The chain joins TRBV4-1 to TRBJ2-1, with TRBD1 identical over 9 bases. This CDR3 is built from 16 residues. From germline, CDR1 is MGHRA and CDR2 YSYEKL. Unmatched junction bases numbered 9, after V lost 1 base and J lost 8 bases. This CDR3 reads CASSQGIGQGIDEQFF. Written as DNA, the CDR3 is TGCGCCAGCAGCCAAGGAATAGGACAGGGGATCGATGAGCAGTTCTTC.

The chain is built from TRBV5-1 and TRBJ2-2, with D possibly being TRBD1 (5 bases). Trimming left V 2 bases short and J 4 bases short, with 12 bases between. Germline values: CDR1 SGHRS, CDR2 YFSETQ. The CDR3 is 15 residues long. The CDR3 DNA sequence: TGCGCCAGCAGCTTTGACAGAATTTTCACCGGGGAGCTGTTTTTT. Translation gives CASSFDRIFTGELFF.

The gene calls are TRBV6-5 and TRBJ2-7, with 8 bases fitting TRBD1. This CDR3 is built from 16 residues. V gave up 2 bases and J gave up 0 bases; unmatched junction bases: 6. The germline gives CDR1 MNHEY, CDR2 SVGAGI. CDR3 in amino acids: CASSYAGGRSSYEQYF. CDR3 DNA: TGTGCCAGCAGTTACGCAGGGGGCCGAAGCTCCTACGAGCAGTACTTC.

The V gene is TRBV12-3 or TRBV12-4, the J gene TRBJ2-7, with D possibly being TRBD1 (6 bases). The CDR3 length is 12 residues. The V end lost 4 bases, the J end lost 8 bases, and 12 bases lay between the germline ends. CDR3 in amino acids: CASSSDRTKQYF. The CDR3 DNA reads as TGTGCCAGCAGTTCCGACAGGACAAAGCAGTACTTC.